This T cell receptor beta chain was found in a study of Ad26.COV2.S vaccination and SARS-CoV-2 variants. Study at large: The study gave Ad26.COV2.S intramuscularly, once or twice 56 days apart. Study results and limitations: Once vaccination had occurred, spike-specific CD8+ and CD4+ T cell responses reportedly showed substantial breadth.

In this sample, this clone turned up a few times. Antigen unknown. Treatment of the sample: some 20 received Ad26.COV2.S at low or high dose, single or two shots; 5 received placebo; per-sample allocation not given. At day 63 after the first vaccine or placebo injection, samples were drawn. Built on an Ad26 vector, the vaccine expressed Wuhan-strain SARS-CoV-2 spike. The CDR3 extends over 13 amino acids. CDR1 is SGHAT, CDR2 FQNNGV, per germline. Trimming pared 3 bases from V and 0 bases from J, leaving 2 bases between. Generated by immunoSEQ multiplex PCR, the TCRdb table keeps only in-frame clones and is missing some. The sample includes 300,000 to 350,000 clones, roughly 80% seen only once; the top ten take roughly 2%.

Sequencing used peripheral blood, obtained in a trial of Ad26.COV2.S vaccine versus placebo. This receptor was identified in a person between 18 and 65 years old who received the Ad26.COV2.S COVID-19 vaccine or a placebo. The V and J genes are TRBV11-2 and TRBJ2-2; unclear D gene. The CDR3 loop reads CASSFANTGELFF. The CDR3 DNA is TGTGCCAGCAGCTTCGCGAACACCGGGGAGCTGTTTTTT.